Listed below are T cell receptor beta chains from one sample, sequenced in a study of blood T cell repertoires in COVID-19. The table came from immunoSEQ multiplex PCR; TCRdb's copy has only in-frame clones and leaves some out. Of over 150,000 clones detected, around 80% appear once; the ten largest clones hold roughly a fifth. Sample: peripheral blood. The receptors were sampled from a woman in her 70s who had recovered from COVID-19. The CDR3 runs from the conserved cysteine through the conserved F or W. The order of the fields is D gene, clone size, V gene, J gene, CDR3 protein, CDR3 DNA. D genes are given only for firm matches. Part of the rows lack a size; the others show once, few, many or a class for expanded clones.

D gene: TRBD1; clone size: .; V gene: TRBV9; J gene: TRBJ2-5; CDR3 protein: CASSESTGGETQYF; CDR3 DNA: TGTGCCAGCAGCGAGTCTACAGGGGGAGAGACCCAGTACTTC
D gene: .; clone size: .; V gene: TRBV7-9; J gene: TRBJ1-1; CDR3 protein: CASSLEGGLAFF; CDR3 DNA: TGTGCCAGCAGCTTAGAAGGTGGGCTGGCTTTCTTT
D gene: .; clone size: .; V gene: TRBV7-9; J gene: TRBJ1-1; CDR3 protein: CASSPRGGEGLTEAFF; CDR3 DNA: TGTGCCAGCAGCCCCCGGGGGGGAGAGGGGCTCACTGAAGCTTTCTTT
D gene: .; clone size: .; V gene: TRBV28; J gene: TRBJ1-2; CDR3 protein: CASSPPGHRGYGYTF; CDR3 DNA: TGTGCCAGCAGTCCCCCGGGACACCGAGGCTATGGCTACACCTTC
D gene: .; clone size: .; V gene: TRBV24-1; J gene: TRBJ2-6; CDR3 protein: CATSGGAGRSGANVLTF; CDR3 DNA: TGTGCCACCAGTGGGGGTGCGGGCCGCTCTGGGGCCAACGTCCTGACTTTC
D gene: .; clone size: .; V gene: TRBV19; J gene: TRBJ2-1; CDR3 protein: CASSMGGASGHYNEQFF; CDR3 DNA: TGTGCCAGTAGTATGGGGGGGGCTAGCGGACATTACAATGAGCAGTTCTTC
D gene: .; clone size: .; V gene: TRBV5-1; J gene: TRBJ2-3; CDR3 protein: CASSPRDSGTDTQYF; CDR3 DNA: TGCGCCAGCAGCCCACGGGACTCCGGCACAGATACGCAGTATTTT
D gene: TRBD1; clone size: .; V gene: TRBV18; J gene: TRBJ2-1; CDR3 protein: CASSPDRVSDEQFF; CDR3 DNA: TGTGCCAGCTCACCCGACAGGGTGAGCGATGAGCAGTTCTTC
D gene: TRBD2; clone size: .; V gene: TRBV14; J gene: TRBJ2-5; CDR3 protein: CASKAFVAAGVGWETQYF; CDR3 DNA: TGTGCCAGCAAGGCGTTTGTGGCAGCGGGAGTGGGGTGGGAGACCCAGTACTTC
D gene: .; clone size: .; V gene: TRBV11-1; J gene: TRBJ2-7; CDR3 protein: CASSPGGGGAAYEQYF; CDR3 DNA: TGTGCCAGCAGCCCAGGAGGGGGCGGGGCCGCCTACGAGCAGTACTTC
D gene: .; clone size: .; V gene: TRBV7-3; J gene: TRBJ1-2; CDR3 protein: CASSLTSGGGYTF; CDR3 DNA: TGTGCCAGCAGCTTAACGTCGGGGGGTGGCTACACCTTC
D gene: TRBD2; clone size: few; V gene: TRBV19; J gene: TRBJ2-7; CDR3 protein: CASSIQAGGSYEQYF; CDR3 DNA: TGTGCCAGTAGTATCCAAGCGGGGGGGTCCTACGAGCAGTACTTC
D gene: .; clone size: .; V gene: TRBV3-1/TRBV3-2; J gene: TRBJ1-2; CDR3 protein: CASSQERGGYTF; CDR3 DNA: TGTGCCAGCAGCCAAGAGCGGGGTGGCTACACCTTC
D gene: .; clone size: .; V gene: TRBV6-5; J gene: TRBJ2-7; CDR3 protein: CASSYRGHFEQYF; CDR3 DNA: TGTGCCAGCAGTTACCGGGGACATTTCGAGCAGTACTTC
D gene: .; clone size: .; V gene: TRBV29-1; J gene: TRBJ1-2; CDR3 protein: CSVGLAGNYGYTF; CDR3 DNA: TGCAGCGTTGGATTGGCGGGAAACTATGGCTACACCTTC
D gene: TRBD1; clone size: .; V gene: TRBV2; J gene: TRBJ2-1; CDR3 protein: CASSGGFLGLGQGGVDEQFF; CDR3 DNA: TGTGCCAGCAGTGGTGGGTTTTTGGGACTGGGACAGGGTGGTGTTGATGAGCAGTTCTTC
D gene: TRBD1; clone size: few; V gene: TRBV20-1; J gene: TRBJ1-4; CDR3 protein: CSARGDRVLFF; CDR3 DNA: TGCAGTGCTAGGGGGGACAGGGTACTGTTTTTT
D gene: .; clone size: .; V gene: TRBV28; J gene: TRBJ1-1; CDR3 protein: CASSLGGTGSEAFF; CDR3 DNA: TGTGCCAGCAGTTTGGGGGGAACAGGATCTGAAGCTTTCTTT
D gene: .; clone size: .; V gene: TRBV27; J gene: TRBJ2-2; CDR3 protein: CASSRYPNTGELFF; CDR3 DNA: TGTGCCAGCAGTCGGTACCCGAACACCGGGGAGCTGTTTTTT
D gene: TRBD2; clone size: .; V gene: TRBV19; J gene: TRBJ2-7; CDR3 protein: CASSIRGGGQFYEQYF; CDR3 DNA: TGTGCCAGTAGTATTCGGGGGGGCGGTCAATTCTACGAGCAGTACTTC
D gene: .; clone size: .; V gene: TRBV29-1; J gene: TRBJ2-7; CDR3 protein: CSVVGGGWTDYEQYF; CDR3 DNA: TGCAGCGTTGTGGGGGGGGGCTGGACAGACTACGAGCAGTACTTC
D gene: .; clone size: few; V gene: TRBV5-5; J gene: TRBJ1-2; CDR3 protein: CASSYFPATDYGYTF; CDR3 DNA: TGTGCCAGCAGTTACTTCCCGGCGACTGACTATGGCTACACCTTC
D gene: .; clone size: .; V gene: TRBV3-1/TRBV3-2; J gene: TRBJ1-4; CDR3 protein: CASSQDGQAATNEKLFF; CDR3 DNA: TGTGCCAGCAGCCAAGATGGGCAGGCTGCAACTAATGAAAAACTGTTTTTT
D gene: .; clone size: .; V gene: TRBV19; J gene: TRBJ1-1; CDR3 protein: CASGGPRENTEAFF; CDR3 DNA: TGTGCCAGTGGCGGACCGAGGGAGAACACTGAAGCTTTCTTT
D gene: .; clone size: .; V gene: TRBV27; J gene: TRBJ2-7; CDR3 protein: CASSLNRVRGSSYEQYF; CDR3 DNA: TGTGCCAGCAGTTTAAACCGGGTAAGGGGCAGCTCCTACGAGCAGTACTTC
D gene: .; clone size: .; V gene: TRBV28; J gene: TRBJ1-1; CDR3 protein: CASRPLTGFVVEAFF; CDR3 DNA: TGTGCCAGCAGACCACTAACAGGGTTTGTCGTTGAAGCTTTCTTT
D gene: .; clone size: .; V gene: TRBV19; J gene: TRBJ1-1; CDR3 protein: CATRLRGSENTEAFF; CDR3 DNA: TGTGCCACCAGGCTAAGGGGCAGCGAAAACACTGAAGCTTTCTTT
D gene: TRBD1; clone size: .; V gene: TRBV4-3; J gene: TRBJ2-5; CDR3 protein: CASSLGTAQVETQYF; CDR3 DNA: TGCGCCAGCAGCCTCGGGACAGCCCAAGTAGAGACCCAGTACTTC
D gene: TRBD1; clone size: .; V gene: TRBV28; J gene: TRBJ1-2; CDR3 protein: CASSLPDLTGGYTF; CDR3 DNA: TGTGCCAGCAGTTTACCCGACTTGACAGGGGGCTACACCTTC
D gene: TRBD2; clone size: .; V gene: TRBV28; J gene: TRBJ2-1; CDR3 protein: CASSLSLGLAGLYEQFF; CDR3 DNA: TGTGCCAGCAGTTTATCCCTCGGACTAGCGGGATTGTATGAGCAGTTCTTC